These 7 T cell receptor beta chains originate from one sample sequenced in a study of cytomegalovirus exposure and HLA in healthy donors. PCR involved 60 Vbeta and 13 Jbeta primers. Here immunoSEQ multiplex PCR was the method, and the copy in TCRdb shows in-frame clones only, minus some. The sample has 85,000 to 130,000 clones; approximately 79% are singletons. Sequenced sample: PBMCs. These receptors originate from a man in his fifties or sixties in good health and CMV-seropositive.

For the CDR3, the DNA is TGCGCCAGCAAGGTACAGGGACCATTCAGCGAGCAGTACTTC. Its protein is CASKVQGPFSEQYF. The chain recombines TRBV5-1 with TRBJ2-7, with D perhaps matching TRBD1 (6 bases). V lost 6 bases to trimming and J lost 6 bases, with 19 bases between them. The germline gives CDR1 SGHRS, CDR2 YFSETQ. This CDR3 region has 14 residues.

The chain couples TRBV9 to TRBJ2-1; D might be TRBD2 (7 bases). CDR1 SGDLS and CDR2 YYNGEE come from the germline V gene. V lost 3 bases to trimming and J lost 7 bases, with 14 bases between them. The CDR3 has 14 residues. The CDR3 loop is CASSASGGPNEQFF. CDR3 nucleotides: TGTGCCAGCAGCGCCTCGGGGGGCCCAAATGAGCAGTTCTTC.

This clone showed up just a few times. The chain is built from TRBV4-3 and TRBJ1-4, with a possible D match to TRBD1 (5 bases). Trimming took 0 bases from V and 5 from J, leaving 13 bases between them. This CDR3 has 16 residues. The germline V gene has CDR1 LGHNA and CDR2 YSLEER. The chain's CDR3 is CASSQDVGEGNEKLFF. The CDR3 DNA sequence: TGCGCCAGCAGCCAAGATGTGGGGGAGGGGAATGAAAAACTGTTTTTT.

CDR3 amino acids: CATSRAWLGSRREVTDTQYF. CDR3 DNA sequence: TGTGCCACCAGCAGGGCATGGTTGGGGTCAAGGAGGGAGGTCACAGATACGCAGTATTTT. The chain recombines TRBV15 with TRBJ2-3, with TRBD2 as a possible D gene (6 bases). This CDR3 comprises 20 residues. Trimming left V 3 bases short and J 2 bases short, with 27 bases between. CDR1 is LNHNV and CDR2 is YYDKDF in the germline V gene (reference sequence).

This rearrangement joins TRBV5-1 to TRBJ1-4, with 8 bases identical to TRBD1. The germline gives CDR1 SGHRS, CDR2 YFSETQ. This CDR3 comprises 15 residues. Losses at the gene ends were 2 bases for V and 8 bases for J; bases not matched to a gene: 8. The DNA of the CDR3 is TGCGCCAGCAGCTTCGGAGGTGCAGGGGGCGAAAAACTGTTTTTT. As protein: CASSFGGAGGEKLFF.

The chain recombines TRBV27 with TRBJ2-1, with D perhaps matching TRBD2 (5 bases). This CDR3 has 16 amino acids. Germline V gives CDR1 MNHEY, CDR2 SMNVEV (reference sequence). Trimming pared 0 bases from V and 4 bases from J, leaving 13 bases between. The CDR3 loop reads CASSLSLLGPYNEQFF. The CDR3 DNA reads as TGTGCCAGCAGTTTATCATTACTAGGCCCTTACAATGAGCAGTTCTTC.

V gene TRBV7-9 combines with J gene TRBJ1-1, with 9 bases aligning to TRBD1. The CDR3 sequence is 16 residues long. CDR1 is SEHNR and CDR2 is FQNEAQ in the germline V gene (reference sequence). Unmatched junction bases numbered 15, after V lost 10 bases and J lost 3 bases. CDR3 protein: CATAPIYGQGYTEAFF. The CDR3 DNA reads as TGTGCCACGGCCCCCATATACGGACAGGGGTACACTGAAGCTTTCTTT.